What follows is one T cell receptor beta chain and its context. Its specificity is not known. This sample was taken from a study of lymphopenia after photon versus proton radiotherapy. Notes on the study in general: Post-nadir TCR diversity decline inversely tracked overall survival among those who died. After lymphocyte nadir, photon-treated repertoires showed oligoclonal expansion, especially CD8+ Temra. Relative stability marked proton patients; photon patients lost diversity and naive cells.

The CDR3 covers 12 residues. V lost 8 bases, J lost 5 bases, and 3 bases stayed unmatched. Germline V gives CDR1 LNHDA, CDR2 SQIVND (reference sequence). Sequencing was performed with immunoSEQ multiplex PCR; in TCRdb, only in-frame clones are kept and a portion is missing. In the table there are more than 80,000 clones, about four fifths of which are singletons. This clonotype originated in a man in his sixties with pancreatic cancer. This specimen was peripheral blood, taken from a patient treated with proton-based radiotherapy. The chain joins TRBV19 to TRBJ1-5, with 7 bases matching TRBD1. The CDR3 spells CASADRDQPQHF. The CDR3 DNA is TGTGCCAGTGCCGACAGGGATCAGCCCCAGCATTTT.